This passage covers 4 T cell receptor beta chains from one sample sequenced in a study of response to subunit inactivated influenza vaccine. A single record per CDR3 protein comes from TCRdb applying MiXCR to the RT-PCR reads. The table shows roughly 570,000 distinct CDR3 sequences, with around 13% occurring only once. The sequencing used PBMCs from blood, collected about 40 days after vaccination. All receptors come from a man over 45 who received an inactivated influenza vaccine.

V and J are TRBV5-3 and TRBJ2-6; D gene uncertain. TRBV5-3 has ORF status, its function being uncertain. This CDR3 region has 17 residues. V lost 10 bases and J lost 0, with 20 bases in between. The CDR3 nucleotides are TGTGCCTGCAGCTTTGACGCAGGCAGCTCTGGGGCCAACGTCCTGACTTTC. This encodes CACSFDAGSSGANVLTF.

V is TRBV11-2 and J is TRBJ2-2; D ambiguous. The ends were cut back, 4 bases at V and 7 bases at J, with 7 bases in the middle. The germline gives CDR1 SGHAT, CDR2 FQNNGV. The CDR3 covers 12 residues. The CDR3 loop reads CASSYQLGELFF. The CDR3 nucleotides are TGTGCCAGCAGCTACCAGCTCGGGGAGCTGTTTTTT.

In this sample, this clonotype turned up a few times. The J gene is TRBJ1-6, the V gene TRBV7-8, with 7 bases identical to TRBD1. Germline CDR1 SGHVS, CDR2 FQNEAQ. V shed 2 bases and J 10 bases; nucleotides not matched to a gene: 5. The CDR3 covers 14 residues. The CDR3 protein is CASSLRTGASPLHF. For the CDR3, the DNA is TGTGCCAGCAGCTTACGGACAGGAGCCTCACCCCTCCACTTT. The whole variable domain, remainder taken from reference TRBV7-8 and TRBJ1-6, is GAGVSQSPRYKVAKRGQDVALRCDPISGHVSLFWYQQALGQGPEFLTYFQNEAQLDKSGLPSDRFFAERPEGSVSTLKIQRTQQEDSAVYLCASSLRTGASPLHFGNGTRLTVT.

This clonotype was observed a handful of times. The V call is TRBV9, the J call TRBJ2-3; D may correspond to TRBD1 or TRBD2 (5 bases each). CDR1 is SGDLS and CDR2 is YYNGEE in the germline V gene. CDR3 length equals 15 residues. Trimming took 4 bases from V and 6 from J, leaving 18 bases between them. The CDR3 DNA reads TGTGCCAGCAGCACACGGTGGGACCTCCGGGATACGCAGTATTTT. Residues: CASSTRWDLRDTQYF.